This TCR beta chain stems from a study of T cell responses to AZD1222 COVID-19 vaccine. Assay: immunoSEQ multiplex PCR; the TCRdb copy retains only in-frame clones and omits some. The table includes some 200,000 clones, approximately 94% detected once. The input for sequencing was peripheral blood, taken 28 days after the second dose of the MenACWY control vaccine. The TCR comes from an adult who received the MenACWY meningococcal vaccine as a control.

This CDR3 is CASSFHSYGYTF. CDR3 nucleotides: TGTGCCAGCAGTTTTCACTCCTATGGCTACACCTTC. The chain combines TRBV28 with TRBJ1-2, with no clear D. The CDR3 length is 12 residues. V was clipped by 3 bases and J by 4 bases, with 6 bases between them. Germline V gene sequence: CDR1 MDHEN, CDR2 SYDVKM.